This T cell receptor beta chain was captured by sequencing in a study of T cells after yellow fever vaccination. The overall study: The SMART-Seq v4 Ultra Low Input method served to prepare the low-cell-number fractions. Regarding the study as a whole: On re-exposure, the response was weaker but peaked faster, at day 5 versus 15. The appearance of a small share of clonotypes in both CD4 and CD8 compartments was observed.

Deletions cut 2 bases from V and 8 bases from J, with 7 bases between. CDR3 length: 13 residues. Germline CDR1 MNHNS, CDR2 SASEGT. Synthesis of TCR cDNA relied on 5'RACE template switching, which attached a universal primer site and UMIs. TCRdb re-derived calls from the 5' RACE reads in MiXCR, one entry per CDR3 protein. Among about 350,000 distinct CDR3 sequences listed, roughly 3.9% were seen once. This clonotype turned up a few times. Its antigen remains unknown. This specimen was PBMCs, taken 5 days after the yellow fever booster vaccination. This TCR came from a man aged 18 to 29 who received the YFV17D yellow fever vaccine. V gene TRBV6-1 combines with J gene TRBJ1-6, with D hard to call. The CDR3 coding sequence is TGTGCCAGCAGTGAACGATCCGATTCACCCCTCCACTTT. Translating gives CASSERSDSPLHF.